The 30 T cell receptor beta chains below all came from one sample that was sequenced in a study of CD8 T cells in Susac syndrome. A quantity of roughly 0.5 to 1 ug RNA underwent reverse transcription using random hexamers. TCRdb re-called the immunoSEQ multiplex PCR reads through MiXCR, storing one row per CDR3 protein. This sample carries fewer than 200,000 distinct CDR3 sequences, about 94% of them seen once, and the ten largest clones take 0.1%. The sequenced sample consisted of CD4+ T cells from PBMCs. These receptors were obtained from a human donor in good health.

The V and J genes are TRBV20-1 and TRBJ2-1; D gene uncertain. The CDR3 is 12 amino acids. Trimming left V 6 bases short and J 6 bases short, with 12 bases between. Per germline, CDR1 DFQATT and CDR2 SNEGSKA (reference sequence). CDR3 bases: TGCAGTGCACCCACATTGGCCAATGAGCAGTTCTTC. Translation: CSAPTLANEQFF.

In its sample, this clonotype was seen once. The CDR3 sequence: CAWDRDFYSGNTIYF. CDR3 in DNA: TGTGCCTGGGACCGGGACTTCTACTCTGGAAACACCATATATTTT. This chain links TRBV30 with TRBJ1-3; D may be TRBD1 (5 bases). The CDR3 loop spans 15 amino acids. V lost 5 bases, J lost 0 bases, and 14 bases lay in between. From germline, CDR1 is GTSNPN and CDR2 SVGIG (reference sequence).

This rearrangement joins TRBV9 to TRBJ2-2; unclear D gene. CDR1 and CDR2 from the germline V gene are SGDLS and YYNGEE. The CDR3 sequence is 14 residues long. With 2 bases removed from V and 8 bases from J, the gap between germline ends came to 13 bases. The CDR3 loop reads CASSVFTESGELFF. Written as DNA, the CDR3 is TGTGCCAGCAGCGTCTTCACGGAGAGTGGGGAGCTGTTTTTT. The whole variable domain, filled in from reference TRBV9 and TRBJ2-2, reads DSGVTQTPKHLITATGQRVTLRCSPRSGDLSVYWYQQSLDQGLQFLIQYYNGEERAKGNILERFSAQQFPDLHSELNLSSLELGDSALYFCASSVFTESGELFFGEGSRLTVL.

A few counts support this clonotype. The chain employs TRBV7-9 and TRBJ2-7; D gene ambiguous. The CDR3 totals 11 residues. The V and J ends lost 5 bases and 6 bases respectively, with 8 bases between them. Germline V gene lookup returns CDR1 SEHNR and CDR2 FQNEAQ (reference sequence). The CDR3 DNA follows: TGTGCCAGCAGCCTCCAAGGCGAGCAGTACTTC. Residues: CASSLQGEQYF.

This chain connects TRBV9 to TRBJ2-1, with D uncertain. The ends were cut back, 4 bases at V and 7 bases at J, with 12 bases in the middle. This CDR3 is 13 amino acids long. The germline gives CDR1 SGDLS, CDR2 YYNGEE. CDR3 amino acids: CASSTRKGNEQFF. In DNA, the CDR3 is TGTGCCAGCAGCACCCGAAAAGGGAATGAGCAGTTCTTC.

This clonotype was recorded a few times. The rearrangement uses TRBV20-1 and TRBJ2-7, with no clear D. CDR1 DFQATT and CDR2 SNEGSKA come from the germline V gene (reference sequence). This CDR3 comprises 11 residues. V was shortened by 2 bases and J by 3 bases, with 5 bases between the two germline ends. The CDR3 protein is CSARTGYEQYF. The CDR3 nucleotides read TGCAGTGCTAGAACTGGCTACGAGCAGTACTTC.

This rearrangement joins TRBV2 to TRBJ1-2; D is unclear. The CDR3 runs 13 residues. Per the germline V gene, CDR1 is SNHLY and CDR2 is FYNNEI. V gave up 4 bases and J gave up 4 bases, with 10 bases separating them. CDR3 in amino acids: CASSVVGSYGYTF. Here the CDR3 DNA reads TGTGCCAGCAGTGTAGTGGGCAGCTATGGCTACACCTTC. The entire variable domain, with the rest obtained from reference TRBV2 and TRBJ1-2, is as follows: EPEVTQTPSHQVTQMGQEVILRCVPISNHLYFYWYRQILGQKVEFLVSFYNNEISEKSEIFDDQFSVERPDGSNFTLKIRSTKLEDSAMYFCASSVVGSYGYTFGSGTRLTVV.

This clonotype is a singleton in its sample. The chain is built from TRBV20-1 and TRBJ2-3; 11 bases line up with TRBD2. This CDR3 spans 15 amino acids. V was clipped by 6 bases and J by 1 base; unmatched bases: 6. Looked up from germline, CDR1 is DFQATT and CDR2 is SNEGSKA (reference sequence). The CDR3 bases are TGCAGTGCATTGACTAGCGGGACCCGCACAGATACGCAGTATTTT. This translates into CSALTSGTRTDTQYF.

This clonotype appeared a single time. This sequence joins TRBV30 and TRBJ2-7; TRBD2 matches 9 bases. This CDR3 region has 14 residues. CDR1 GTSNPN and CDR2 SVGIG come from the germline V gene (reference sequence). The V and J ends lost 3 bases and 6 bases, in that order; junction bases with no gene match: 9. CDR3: CAWSRGRAVLEQYF. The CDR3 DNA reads TGTGCCTGGAGCCGCGGGAGGGCCGTTCTCGAGCAGTACTTC.

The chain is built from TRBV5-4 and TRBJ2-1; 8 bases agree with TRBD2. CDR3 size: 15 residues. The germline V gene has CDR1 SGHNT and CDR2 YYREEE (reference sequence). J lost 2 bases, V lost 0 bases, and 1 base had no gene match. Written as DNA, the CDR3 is TGTGCCAGCAGCTTGGAGCGGGAGACCTACAATGAGCAGTTCTTC. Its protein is CASSLERETYNEQFF.

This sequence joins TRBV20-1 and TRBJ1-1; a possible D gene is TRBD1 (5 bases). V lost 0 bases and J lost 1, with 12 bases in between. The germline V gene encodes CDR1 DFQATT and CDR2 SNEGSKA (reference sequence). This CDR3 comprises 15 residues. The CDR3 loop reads CSAREGTGGNTEAFF. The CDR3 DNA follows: TGCAGTGCTAGAGAAGGGACTGGGGGGAACACTGAAGCTTTCTTT.

The CDR3 DNA follows: TGTGCCAGCTCACCCCCAGATTATCCAGATACGCAGTATTTT. It codes for CASSPPDYPDTQYF. This chain links TRBV18 with TRBJ2-3; D unclear. The V gene's germline CDR1 is KGHSH and CDR2 LQKENI. V lost 3 bases and J 4 bases, leaving 11 bases between the germline ends. CDR3 size: 14 residues.

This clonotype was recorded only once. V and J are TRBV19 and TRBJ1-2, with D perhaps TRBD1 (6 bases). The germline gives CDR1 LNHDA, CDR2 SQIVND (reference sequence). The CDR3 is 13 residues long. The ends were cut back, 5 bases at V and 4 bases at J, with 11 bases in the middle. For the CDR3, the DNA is TGTGCCAGTAGTTCTACAGGGCCCTATGGCTACACCTTC. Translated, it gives CASSSTGPYGYTF.

CDR3 in amino acids: CASSESTSGRVEQYF. In DNA form, the CDR3 reads TGTGCCAGCAGTGAGTCGACTAGCGGGAGAGTCGAGCAGTACTTC. The V gene is TRBV2, the J gene TRBJ2-7; TRBD2 matches at 12 bases. V lost 3 bases, J lost 6 bases, and 6 bases stayed unmatched. This CDR3 has 15 amino acids. Germline CDR1 reads SNHLY; CDR2 reads FYNNEI.

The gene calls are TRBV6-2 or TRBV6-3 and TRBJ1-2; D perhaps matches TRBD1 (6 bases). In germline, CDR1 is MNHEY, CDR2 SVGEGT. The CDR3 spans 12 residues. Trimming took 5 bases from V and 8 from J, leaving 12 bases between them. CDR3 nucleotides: TGTGCCAGCAGTGCGGACAGTCTGGGCTACACCTTC. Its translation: CASSADSLGYTF.

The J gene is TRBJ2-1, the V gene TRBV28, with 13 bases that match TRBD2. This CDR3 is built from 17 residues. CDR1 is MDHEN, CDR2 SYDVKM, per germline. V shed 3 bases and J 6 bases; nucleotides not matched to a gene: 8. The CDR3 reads CASSFLPGTSGINEQFF. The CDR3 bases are TGTGCCAGCAGTTTCCTCCCCGGGACTAGCGGGATCAATGAGCAGTTCTTC.

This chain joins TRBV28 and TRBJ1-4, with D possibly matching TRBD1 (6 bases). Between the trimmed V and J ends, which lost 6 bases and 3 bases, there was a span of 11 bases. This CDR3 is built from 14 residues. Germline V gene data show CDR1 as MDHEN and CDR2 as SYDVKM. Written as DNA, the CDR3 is TGTGCCAGCAGAATCGGGACACCTAATGAAAAACTGTTTTTT. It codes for CASRIGTPNEKLFF.

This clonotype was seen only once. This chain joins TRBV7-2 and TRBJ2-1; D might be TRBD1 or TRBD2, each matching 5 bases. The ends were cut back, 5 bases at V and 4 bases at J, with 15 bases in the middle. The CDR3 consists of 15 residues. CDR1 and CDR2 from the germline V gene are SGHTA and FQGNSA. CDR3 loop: CASSPQADNYNEQFF. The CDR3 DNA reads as TGTGCCAGCAGCCCCCAAGCGGACAATTACAATGAGCAGTTCTTC.

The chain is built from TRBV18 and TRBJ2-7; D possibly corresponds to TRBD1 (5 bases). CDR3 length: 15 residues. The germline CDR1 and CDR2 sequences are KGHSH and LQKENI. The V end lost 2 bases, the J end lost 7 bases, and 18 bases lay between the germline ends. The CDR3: CASSPAGLGLREQYF. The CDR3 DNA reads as TGTGCCAGCTCACCAGCAGGGTTGGGTCTGCGTGAGCAGTACTTC.

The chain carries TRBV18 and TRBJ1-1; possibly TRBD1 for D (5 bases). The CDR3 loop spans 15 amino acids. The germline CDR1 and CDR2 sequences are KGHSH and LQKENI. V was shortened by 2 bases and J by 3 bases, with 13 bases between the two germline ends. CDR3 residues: CASSPDSLGDTEAFF. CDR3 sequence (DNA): TGTGCCAGCTCACCAGACAGCCTAGGAGACACTGAAGCTTTCTTT.

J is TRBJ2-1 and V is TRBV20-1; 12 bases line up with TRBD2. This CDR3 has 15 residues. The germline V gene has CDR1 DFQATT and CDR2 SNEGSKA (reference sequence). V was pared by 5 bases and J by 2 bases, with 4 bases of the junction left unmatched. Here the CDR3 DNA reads TGCAGTGCTGGGACTAGCGGGCAAGCCTACAATGAGCAGTTCTTC. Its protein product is CSAGTSGQAYNEQFF.

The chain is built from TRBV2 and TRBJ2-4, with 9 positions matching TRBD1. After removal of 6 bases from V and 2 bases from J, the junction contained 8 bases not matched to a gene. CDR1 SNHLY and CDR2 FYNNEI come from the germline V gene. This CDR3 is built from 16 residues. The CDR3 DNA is TGTGCCAGCAGCAGACAGGGGGGGAGAACCAAAAACATTCAGTACTTC. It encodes CASSRQGGRTKNIQYF.

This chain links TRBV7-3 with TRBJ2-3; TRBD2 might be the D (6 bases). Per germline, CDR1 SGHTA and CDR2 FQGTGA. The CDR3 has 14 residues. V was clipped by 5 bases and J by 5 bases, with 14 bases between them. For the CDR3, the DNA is TGTGCCAGCAGCCGAAGTTGGGGGGAAGATACGCAGTATTTT. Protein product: CASSRSWGEDTQYF.

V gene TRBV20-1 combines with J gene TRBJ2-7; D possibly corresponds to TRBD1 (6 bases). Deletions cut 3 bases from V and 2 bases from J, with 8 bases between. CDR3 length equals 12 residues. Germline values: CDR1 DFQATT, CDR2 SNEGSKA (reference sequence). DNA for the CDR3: TGCAGTGCTAGGGGGGACACCTACGAGCAGTACTTC. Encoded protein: CSARGDTYEQYF.

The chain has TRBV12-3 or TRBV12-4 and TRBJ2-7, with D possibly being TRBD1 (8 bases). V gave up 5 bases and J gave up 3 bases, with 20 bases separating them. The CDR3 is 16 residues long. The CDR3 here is CASSRGAPTGGYEQYF. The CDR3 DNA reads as TGTGCCAGCAGTCGGGGGGCCCCCACAGGGGGCTACGAGCAGTACTTC.

For the CDR3, the DNA is TGTGCCACCAGCAAAGGGACAGGGGGCGGCACTGAAGCTTTCTTT. The encoded protein is CATSKGTGGGTEAFF. The gene calls are TRBV15 and TRBJ1-1; the match to TRBD1 covers 12 bases. The V gene end was trimmed by 4 bases and the J gene end by 4 bases; junction bases not matched to a gene: 4. The CDR3 has 15 amino acids. CDR1 LNHNV and CDR2 YYDKDF come from the germline V gene (reference sequence). Filled out from reference TRBV15 and TRBJ1-1, the complete variable domain reads DAMVIQNPRYQVTQFGKPVTLSCSQTLNHNVMYWYQQKSSQAPKLLFHYYDKDFNNEADTPDNFQSRRPNTSFCFLDIRSPGLGDTAMYLCATSKGTGGGTEAFFGQGTRLTVV.

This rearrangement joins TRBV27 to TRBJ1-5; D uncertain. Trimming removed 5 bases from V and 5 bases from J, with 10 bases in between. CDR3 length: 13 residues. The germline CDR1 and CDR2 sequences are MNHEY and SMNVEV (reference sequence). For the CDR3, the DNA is TGTGCCAGCAGTGCCACGGGAGATCAGCCCCAGCATTTT. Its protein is CASSATGDQPQHF.

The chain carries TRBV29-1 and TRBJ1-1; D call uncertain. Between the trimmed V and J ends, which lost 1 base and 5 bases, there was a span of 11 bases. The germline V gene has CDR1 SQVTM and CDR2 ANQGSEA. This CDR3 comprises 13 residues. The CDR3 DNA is TGCAGCGTTGAAGTTGTTAAGGGTACTGAAGCTTTCTTT. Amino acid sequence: CSVEVVKGTEAFF. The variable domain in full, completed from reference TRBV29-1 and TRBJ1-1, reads SAVISQKPSRDICQRGTSLTIQCQVDSQVTMMFWYRQQPGQSLTLIATANQGSEATYESGFVIDKFPISRPNLTFSTLTVSNMSPEDSSIYLCSVEVVKGTEAFFGQGTRLTVV.

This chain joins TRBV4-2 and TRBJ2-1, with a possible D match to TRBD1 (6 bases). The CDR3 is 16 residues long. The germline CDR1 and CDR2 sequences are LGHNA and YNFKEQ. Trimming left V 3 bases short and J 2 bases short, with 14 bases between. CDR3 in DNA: TGTGCCAGCAGCCACTCCCGGGACAATGCCTACAATGAGCAGTTCTTC. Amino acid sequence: CASSHSRDNAYNEQFF.

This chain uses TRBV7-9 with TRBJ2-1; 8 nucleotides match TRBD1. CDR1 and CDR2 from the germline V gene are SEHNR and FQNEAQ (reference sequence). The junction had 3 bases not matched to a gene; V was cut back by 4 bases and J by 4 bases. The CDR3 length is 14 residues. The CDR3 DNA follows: TGTGCCAGCAGCTCGACAGGGGATTACAATGAGCAGTTCTTC. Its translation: CASSSTGDYNEQFF.